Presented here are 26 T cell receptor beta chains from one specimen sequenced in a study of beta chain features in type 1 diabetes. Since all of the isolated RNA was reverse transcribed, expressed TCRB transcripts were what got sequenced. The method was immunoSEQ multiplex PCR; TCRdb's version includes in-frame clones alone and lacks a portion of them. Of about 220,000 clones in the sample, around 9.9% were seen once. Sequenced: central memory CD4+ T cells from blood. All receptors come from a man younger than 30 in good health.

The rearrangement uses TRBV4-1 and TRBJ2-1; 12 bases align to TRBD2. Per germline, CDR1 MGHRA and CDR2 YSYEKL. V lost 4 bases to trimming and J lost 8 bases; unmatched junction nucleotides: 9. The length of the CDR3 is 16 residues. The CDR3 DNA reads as TGCGCCAGCAGCCTCCTTGCTAGCGGGAGGGAGGATGAGCAGTTCTTC. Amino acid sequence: CASSLLASGREDEQFF.

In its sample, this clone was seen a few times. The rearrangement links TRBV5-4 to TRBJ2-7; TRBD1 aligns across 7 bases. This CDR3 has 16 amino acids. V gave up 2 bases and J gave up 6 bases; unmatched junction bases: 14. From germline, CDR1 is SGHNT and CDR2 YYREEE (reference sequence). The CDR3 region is CASSLDPGQPIGEQYF. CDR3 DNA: TGTGCCAGCAGCTTAGATCCGGGACAGCCCATCGGCGAGCAGTACTTC.

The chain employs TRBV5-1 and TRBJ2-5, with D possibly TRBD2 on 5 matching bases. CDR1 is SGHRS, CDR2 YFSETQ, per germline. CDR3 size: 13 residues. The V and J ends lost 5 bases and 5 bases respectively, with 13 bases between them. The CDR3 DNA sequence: TGCGCCAGCAGAGTAGCGATCGGGGAGACCCAGTACTTC. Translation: CASRVAIGETQYF.

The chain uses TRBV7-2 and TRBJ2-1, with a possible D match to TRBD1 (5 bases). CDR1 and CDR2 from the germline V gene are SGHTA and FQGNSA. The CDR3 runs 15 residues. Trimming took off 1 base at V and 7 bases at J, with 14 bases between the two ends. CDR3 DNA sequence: TGTGCCAGCAGCTTAGGCAGGGTAGATGGAAATGAGCAGTTCTTC. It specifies CASSLGRVDGNEQFF.

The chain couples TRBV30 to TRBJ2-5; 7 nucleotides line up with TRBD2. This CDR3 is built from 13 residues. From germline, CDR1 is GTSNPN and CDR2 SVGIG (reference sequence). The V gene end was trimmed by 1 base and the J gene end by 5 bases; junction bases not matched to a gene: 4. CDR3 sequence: CAWSGFGRETQYF. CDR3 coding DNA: TGTGCCTGGAGTGGCTTCGGGAGGGAGACCCAGTACTTC. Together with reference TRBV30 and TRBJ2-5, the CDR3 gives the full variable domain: SQTIHQWPATLVQPVGSPLSLECTVEGTSNPNLYWYRQAAGRGLQLLFYSVGIGQISSEVPQNLSASRPQDRQFILSSKKLLLSDSGFYLCAWSGFGRETQYFGPGTRLLVL.

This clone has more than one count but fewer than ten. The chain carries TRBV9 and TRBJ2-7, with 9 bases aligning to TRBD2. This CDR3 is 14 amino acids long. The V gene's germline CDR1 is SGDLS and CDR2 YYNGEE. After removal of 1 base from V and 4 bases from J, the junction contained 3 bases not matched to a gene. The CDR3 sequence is CASSVLAGSYEQYF. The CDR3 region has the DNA TGTGCCAGCAGCGTACTAGCGGGATCGTACGAGCAGTACTTC.

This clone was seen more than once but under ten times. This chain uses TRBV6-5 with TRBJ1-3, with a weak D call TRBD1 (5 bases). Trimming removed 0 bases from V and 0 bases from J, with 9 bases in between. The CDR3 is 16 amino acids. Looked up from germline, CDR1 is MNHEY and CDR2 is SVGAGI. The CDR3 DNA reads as TGTGCCAGCAGTTACTCCCCCAGGGACTCTGGAAACACCATATATTTT. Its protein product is CASSYSPRDSGNTIYF.

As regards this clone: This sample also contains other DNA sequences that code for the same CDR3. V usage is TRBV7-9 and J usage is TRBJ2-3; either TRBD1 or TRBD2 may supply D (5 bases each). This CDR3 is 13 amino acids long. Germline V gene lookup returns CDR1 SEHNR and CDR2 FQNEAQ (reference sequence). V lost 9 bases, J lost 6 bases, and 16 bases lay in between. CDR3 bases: TGTGCCAGTCCCGGGGTCAAGGGGGATACGCAGTATTTT. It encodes CASPGVKGDTQYF.

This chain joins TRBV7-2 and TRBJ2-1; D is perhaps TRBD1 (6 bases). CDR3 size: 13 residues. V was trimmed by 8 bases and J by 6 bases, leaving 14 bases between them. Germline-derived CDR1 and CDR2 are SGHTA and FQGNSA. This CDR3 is CASFSLGGNEQFF. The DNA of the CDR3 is TGTGCCAGCTTCAGTCTAGGGGGCAATGAGCAGTTCTTC.

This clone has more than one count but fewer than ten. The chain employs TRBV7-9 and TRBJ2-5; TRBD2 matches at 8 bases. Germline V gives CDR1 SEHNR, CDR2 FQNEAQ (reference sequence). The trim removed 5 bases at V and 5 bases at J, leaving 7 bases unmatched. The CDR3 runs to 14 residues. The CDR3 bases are TGTGCCAGCAGCGTACCGGGACTAGAGGAGACCCAGTACTTC. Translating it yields CASSVPGLEETQYF.

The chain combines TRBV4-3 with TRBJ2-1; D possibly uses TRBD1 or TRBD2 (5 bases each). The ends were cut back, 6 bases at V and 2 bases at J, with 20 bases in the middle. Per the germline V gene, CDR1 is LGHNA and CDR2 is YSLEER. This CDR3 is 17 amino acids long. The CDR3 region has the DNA TGCGCCAGCAGAAATCCTCCCAGCGAGGGGACCTACAATGAGCAGTTCTTC. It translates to CASRNPPSEGTYNEQFF.

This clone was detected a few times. The CDR3 sequence: CASSPRLARRAGANVLTF. In DNA, the CDR3 is TGTGCCAGCAGTCCCAGGCTGGCCAGGCGGGCTGGGGCCAACGTCCTGACTTTC. The rearrangement links TRBV28 to TRBJ2-6; tentatively, D is TRBD2 (5 bases). The CDR3 runs 18 residues. CDR1 MDHEN and CDR2 SYDVKM come from the germline V gene. V dropped 5 bases and J dropped 2 bases, with 19 bases sitting between them.

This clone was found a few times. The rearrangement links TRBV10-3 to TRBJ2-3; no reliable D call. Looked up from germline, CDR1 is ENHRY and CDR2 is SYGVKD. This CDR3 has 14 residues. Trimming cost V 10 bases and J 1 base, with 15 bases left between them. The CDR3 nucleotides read TGTGCCAGCAGCTTACTAATTCGCACAGATACGCAGTATTTT. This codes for CASSLLIRTDTQYF.

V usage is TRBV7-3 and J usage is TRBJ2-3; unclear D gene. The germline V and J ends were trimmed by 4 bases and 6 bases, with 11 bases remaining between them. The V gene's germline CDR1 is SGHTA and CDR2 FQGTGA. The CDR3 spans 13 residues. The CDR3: CASSSHLEDTQYF. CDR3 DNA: TGTGCCAGCAGCTCGCATTTGGAGGATACGCAGTATTTT.

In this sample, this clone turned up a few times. Written as DNA, the CDR3 is TGTGCCAGCAGTAAACAGGGGGCAGGGAATGAGCAGTTCTTC. Residues: CASSKQGAGNEQFF. V usage is TRBV2 and J usage is TRBJ2-1; 9 positions match TRBD1. Trimming removed 5 bases from V and 7 bases from J; junction bases left unmatched: 6. CDR3 length: 14 amino acids. The germline CDR1 and CDR2 sequences are SNHLY and FYNNEI.

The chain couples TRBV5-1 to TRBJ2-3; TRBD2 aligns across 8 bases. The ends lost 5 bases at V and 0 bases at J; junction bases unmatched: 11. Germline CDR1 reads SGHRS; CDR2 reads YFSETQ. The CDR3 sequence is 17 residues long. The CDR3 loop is CASRSSGRKTSTDTQYF. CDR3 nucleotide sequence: TGCGCCAGCAGGTCGAGCGGGAGAAAGACTAGCACAGATACGCAGTATTTT.

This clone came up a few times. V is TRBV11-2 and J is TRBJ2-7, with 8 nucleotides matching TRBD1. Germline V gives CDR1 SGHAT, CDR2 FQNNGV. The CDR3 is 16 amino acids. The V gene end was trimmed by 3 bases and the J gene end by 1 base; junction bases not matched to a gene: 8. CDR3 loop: CASSFGQGAESYEQYF. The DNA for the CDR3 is TGTGCCAGCAGCTTTGGGCAGGGGGCAGAGTCCTACGAGCAGTACTTC. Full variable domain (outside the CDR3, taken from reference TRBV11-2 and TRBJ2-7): EAGVAQSPRYKIIEKRQSVAFWCNPISGHATLYWYQQILGQGPKLLIQFQNNGVVDDSQLPKDRFSAERLKGVDSTLKIQPAKLEDSAVYLCASSFGQGAESYEQYFGPGTRLTVT.

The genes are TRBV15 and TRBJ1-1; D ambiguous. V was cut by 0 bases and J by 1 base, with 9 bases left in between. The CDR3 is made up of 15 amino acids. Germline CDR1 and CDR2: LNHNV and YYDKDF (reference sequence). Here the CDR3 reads CATSRDLAGNTEAFF. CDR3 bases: TGTGCCACCAGCAGAGATTTGGCAGGGAACACTGAAGCTTTCTTT.

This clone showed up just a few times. The CDR3 DNA reads TGTGCCAGCAGACCTAATGGCGCAGAGACCCAGTACTTC. Its protein is CASRPNGAETQYF. V usage is TRBV6-5 and J usage is TRBJ2-5; D is uncertain. Germline V gene sequence: CDR1 MNHEY, CDR2 SVGAGI. Trimming removed 6 bases from V and 4 bases from J, with 12 bases in between. CDR3 length: 13 amino acids.

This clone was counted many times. CDR3 sequence (DNA): TGTGCCAGCAGCCCGGGGCTAGCTGCCGGGGAGCTGTTTTTT. Protein product: CASSPGLAAGELFF. The chain combines TRBV7-9 with TRBJ2-2; D tentatively fits TRBD1 or TRBD2 (5 bases each). Germline CDR1 SEHNR, CDR2 FQNEAQ (reference sequence). The V gene lost 5 bases and the J gene lost 6 bases, with 13 bases spanning the gap. The CDR3 is made up of 14 amino acids.

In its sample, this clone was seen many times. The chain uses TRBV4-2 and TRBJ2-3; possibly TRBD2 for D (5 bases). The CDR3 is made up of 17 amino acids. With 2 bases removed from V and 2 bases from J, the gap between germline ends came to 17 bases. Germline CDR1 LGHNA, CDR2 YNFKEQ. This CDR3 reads CASSQSGGSYTTDTQYF. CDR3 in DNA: TGTGCCAGCAGCCAAAGCGGTGGCAGCTATACCACAGATACGCAGTATTTT.

This CDR3 reads CSVHTQLYNEQFF. The CDR3 DNA reads as TGCAGCGTTCATACCCAACTCTACAATGAGCAGTTCTTC. The chain is built from TRBV29-1 and TRBJ2-1, with D hard to call. From germline, CDR1 is SQVTM and CDR2 ANQGSEA. This CDR3 region has 13 residues. V was pared by 5 bases and J by 3 bases, with 11 bases between.

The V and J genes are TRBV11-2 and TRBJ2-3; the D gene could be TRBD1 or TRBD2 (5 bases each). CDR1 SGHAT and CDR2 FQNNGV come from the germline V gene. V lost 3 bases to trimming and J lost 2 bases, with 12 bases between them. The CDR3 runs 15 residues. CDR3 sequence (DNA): TGTGCCAGCAGCTTTATAGGGACGATCACAGATACGCAGTATTTT. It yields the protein CASSFIGTITDTQYF.

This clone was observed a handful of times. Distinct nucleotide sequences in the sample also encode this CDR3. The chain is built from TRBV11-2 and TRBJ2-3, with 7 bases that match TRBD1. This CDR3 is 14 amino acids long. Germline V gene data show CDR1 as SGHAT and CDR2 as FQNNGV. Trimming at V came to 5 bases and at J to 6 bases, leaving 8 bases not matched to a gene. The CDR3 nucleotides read TGTGCCAGCAGCCGAGACAGGGTAGGGGATACGCAGTATTTT. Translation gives CASSRDRVGDTQYF.

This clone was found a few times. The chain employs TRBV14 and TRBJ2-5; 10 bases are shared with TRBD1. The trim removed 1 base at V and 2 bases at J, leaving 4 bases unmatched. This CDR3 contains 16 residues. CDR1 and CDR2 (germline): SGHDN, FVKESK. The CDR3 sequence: CASSQGPGQGQETQYF. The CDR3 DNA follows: TGTGCCAGCAGCCAAGGACCGGGACAGGGGCAAGAGACCCAGTACTTC.

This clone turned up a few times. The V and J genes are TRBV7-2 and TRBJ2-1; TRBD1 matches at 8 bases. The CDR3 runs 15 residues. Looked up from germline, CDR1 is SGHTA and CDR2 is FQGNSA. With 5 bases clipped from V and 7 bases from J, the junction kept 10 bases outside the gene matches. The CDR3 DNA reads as TGTGCCAGCAGCCCGGGGACAGGCGCCGGGAATGAGCAGTTCTTC. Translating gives CASSPGTGAGNEQFF.